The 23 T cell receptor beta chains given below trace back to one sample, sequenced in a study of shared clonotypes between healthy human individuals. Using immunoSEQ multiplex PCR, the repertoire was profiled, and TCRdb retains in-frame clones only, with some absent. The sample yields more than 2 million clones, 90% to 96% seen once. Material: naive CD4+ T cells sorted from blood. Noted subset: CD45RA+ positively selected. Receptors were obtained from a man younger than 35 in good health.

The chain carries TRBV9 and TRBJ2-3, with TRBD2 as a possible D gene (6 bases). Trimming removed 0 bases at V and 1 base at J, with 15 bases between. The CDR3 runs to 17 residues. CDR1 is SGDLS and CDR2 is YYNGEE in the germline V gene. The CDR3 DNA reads TGTGCCAGCAGCGTAGGCCGGTATTGGGAGGGCACAGATACGCAGTATTTT. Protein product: CASSVGRYWEGTDTQYF.

CDR3 loop: CASSSLGLAGTETQYF. DNA for the CDR3: TGCGCCAGCAGCTCGCTTGGACTAGCGGGAACGGAGACCCAGTACTTC. The V and J genes are TRBV5-1 and TRBJ2-5, with TRBD2 matching 12 bases. The CDR3 length is 16 residues. Trimming took 3 bases from V and 5 from J; bases not matched to a gene: 8. Germline V gene sequence: CDR1 SGHRS, CDR2 YFSETQ.

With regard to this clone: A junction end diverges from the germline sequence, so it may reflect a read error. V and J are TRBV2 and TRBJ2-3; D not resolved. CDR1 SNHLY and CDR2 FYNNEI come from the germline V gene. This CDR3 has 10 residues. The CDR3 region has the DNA TGTGCCAGCAGCGAAGATACGCAGTATTTT. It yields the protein CASSEDTQYF.

The CDR3 nucleotides are TGTGCCAGCAGTCCGGTAGCGGGGGTGGCCTTAAATGAGCAGTTCTTC. Amino acids: CASSPVAGVALNEQFF. This chain connects TRBV28 to TRBJ2-1; 9 positions agree with TRBD2. The CDR3 covers 16 residues. V lost 5 bases, J lost 7 bases, and 12 bases stayed unmatched. Germline values: CDR1 MDHEN, CDR2 SYDVKM.

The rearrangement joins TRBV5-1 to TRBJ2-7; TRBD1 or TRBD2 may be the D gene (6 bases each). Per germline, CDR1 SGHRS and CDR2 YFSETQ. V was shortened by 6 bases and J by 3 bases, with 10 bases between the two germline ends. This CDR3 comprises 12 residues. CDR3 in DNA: TGCGCCAGCAACGGAGGGGGCTACGAGCAGTACTTC. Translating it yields CASNGGGYEQYF. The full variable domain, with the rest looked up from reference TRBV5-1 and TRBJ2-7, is KAGVTQTPRYLIKTRGQQVTLSCSPISGHRSVSWYQQTPGQGLQFLFEYFSETQRNKGNFPGRFSGRQFSNSRSEMNVSTLELGDSALYLCASNGGGYEQYFGPGTRLTVT.

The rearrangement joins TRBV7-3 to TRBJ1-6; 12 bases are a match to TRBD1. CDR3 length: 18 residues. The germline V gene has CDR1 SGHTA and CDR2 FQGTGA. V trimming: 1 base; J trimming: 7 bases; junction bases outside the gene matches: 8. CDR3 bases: TGTGCCAGCAGCTTAATGGGGACAGGGGGCTCTGGGAATTCACCCCTCCACTTT. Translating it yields CASSLMGTGGSGNSPLHF.

The CDR3 nucleotides read TGCGCCAGCAGCTTGCCTCCCGATCCACCTTTCTATGGCTACACCTTC. Encoded protein: CASSLPPDPPFYGYTF. This rearrangement joins TRBV5-1 to TRBJ1-2; D uncertain. V lost 1 base and J 4 bases, leaving 17 bases between the germline ends. The CDR3 covers 16 residues. Germline V lookup: CDR1 SGHRS, CDR2 YFSETQ.

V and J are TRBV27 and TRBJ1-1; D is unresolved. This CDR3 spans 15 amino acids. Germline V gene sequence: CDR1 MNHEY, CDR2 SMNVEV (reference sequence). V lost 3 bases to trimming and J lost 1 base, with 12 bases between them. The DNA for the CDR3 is TGTGCCAGCAGTTTGTACGGAAGAGGGAACACTGAAGCTTTCTTT. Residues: CASSLYGRGNTEAFF.

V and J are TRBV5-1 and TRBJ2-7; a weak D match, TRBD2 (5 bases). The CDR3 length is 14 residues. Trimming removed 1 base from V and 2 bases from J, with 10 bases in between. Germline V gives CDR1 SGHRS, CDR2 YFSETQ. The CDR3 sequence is CASSLTPGTYEQYF. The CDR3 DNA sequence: TGCGCCAGCAGCTTGACTCCGGGGACCTACGAGCAGTACTTC.

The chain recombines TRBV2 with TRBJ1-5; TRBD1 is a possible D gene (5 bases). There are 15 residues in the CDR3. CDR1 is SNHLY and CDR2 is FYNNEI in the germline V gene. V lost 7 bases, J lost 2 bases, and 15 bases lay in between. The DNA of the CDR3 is TGTGCCAGCACCCCGGACCTAGGGGGCAATCAGCCCCAGCATTTT. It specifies CASTPDLGGNQPQHF.

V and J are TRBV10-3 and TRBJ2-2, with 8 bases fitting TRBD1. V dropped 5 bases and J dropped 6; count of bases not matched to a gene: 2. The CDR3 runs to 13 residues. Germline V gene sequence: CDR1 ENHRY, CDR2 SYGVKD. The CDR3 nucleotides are TGTGCCATCAGTAGACAGGGGCCCGGGGAGCTGTTTTTT. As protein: CAISRQGPGELFF.

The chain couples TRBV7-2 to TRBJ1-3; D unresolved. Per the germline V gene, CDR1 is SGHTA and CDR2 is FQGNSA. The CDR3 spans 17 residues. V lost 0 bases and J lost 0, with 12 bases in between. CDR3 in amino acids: CASSLAPRHHSGNTIYF. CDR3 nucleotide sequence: TGTGCCAGCAGCTTAGCACCTAGACATCACTCTGGAAACACCATATATTTT.

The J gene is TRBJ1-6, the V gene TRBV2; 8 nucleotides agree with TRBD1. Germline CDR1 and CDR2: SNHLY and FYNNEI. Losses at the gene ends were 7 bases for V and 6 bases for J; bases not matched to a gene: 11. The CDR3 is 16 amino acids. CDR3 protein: CASTQLLRGRNSPLHF. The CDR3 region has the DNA TGTGCCAGCACTCAACTCCTCAGGGGGCGTAATTCACCCCTCCACTTT.

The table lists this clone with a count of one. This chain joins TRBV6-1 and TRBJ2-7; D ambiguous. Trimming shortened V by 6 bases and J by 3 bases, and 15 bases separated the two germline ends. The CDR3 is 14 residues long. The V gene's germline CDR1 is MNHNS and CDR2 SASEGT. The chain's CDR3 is CASSSGPTNYEQYF. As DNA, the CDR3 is TGTGCCAGCAGCTCTGGACCTACAAACTACGAGCAGTACTTC.

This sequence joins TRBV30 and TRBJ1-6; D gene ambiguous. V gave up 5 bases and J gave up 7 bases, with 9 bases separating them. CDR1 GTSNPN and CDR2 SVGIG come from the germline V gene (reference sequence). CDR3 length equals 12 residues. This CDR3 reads CAWGRPNSPLHF. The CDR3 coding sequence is TGTGCCTGGGGGCGCCCCAATTCACCCCTCCACTTT.

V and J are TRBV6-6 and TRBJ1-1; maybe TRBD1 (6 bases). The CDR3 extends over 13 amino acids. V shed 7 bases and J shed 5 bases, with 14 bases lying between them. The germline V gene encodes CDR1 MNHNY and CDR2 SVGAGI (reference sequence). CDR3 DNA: TGTGCCAGCATAAGGGGTCAGGGGACTGAAGCTTTCTTT. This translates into CASIRGQGTEAFF.

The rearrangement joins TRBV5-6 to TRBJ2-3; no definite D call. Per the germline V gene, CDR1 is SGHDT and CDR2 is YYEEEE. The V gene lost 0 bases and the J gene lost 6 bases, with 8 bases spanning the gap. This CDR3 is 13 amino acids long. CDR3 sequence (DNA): TGTGCCAGCAGCTTGGACCGCCTCGATACGCAGTATTTT. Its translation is CASSLDRLDTQYF.

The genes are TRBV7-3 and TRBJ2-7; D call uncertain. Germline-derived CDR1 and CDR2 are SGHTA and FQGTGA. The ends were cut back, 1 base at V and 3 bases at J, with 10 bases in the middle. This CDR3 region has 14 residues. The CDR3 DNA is TGTGCCAGCAGCTTAAGTGGCGATGACTACGAGCAGTACTTC. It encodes CASSLSGDDYEQYF.

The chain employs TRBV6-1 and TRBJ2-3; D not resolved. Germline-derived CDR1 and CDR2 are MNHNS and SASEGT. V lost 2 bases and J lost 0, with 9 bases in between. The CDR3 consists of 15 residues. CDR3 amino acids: CASSEPLGSTDTQYF. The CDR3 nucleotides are TGTGCCAGCAGTGAACCTCTGGGGAGCACAGATACGCAGTATTTT.

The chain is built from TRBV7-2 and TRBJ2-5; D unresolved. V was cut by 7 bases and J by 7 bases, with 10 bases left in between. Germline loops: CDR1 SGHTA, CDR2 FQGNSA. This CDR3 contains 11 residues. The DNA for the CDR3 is TGTGCCAGCAACCAAATTGGGACCCAGTACTTC. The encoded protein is CASNQIGTQYF. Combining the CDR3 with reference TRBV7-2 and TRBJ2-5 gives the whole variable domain GAGVSQSPSNKVTEKGKDVELRCDPISGHTALYWYRQSLGQGLEFLIYFQGNSAPDKSGLPSDRFSAERTGGSVSTLTIQRTQQEDSAVYLCASNQIGTQYFGPGTRLLVL.

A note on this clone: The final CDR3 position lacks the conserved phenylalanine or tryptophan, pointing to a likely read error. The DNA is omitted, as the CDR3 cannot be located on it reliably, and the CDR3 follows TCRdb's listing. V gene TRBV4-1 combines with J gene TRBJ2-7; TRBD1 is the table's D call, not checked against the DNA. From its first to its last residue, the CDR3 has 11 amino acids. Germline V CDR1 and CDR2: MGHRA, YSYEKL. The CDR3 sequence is CASSQAGQGAN.

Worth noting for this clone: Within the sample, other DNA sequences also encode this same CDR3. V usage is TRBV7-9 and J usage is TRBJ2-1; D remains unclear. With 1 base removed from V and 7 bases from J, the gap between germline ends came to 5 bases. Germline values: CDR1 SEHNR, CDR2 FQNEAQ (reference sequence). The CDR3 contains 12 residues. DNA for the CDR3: TGTGCCAGCAGCTTAGGGGCGAATGAGCAGTTCTTC. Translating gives CASSLGANEQFF.

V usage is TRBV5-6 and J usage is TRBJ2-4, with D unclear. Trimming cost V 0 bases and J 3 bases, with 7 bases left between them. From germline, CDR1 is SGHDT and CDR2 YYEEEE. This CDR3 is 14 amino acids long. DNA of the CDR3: TGTGCCAGCAGCTTGGGACGAGGCAAAAACATTCAGTACTTC. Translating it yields CASSLGRGKNIQYF.